The 24 T cell receptor beta chains below all came from one sample that was sequenced in a study of T cell repertoires in cytomegalovirus infection. TCRdb re-analysed the reads in MiXCR, keeping a single row per CDR3 protein. Among 150,000 to 200,000 distinct CDR3 sequences listed, about an eighth were seen once. The sample taken for sequencing was PBMCs. Every receptor here comes from a human donor in good health (CMV status not recorded). Some clones in this sample may be carry-over from other donors' samples.

This clonotype was detected many times. The chain links TRBV7-8 to TRBJ2-7; the D gene is possibly TRBD2 (6 bases). Between the trimmed V and J ends, which lost 5 bases and 6 bases, there was a span of 17 bases. CDR1 is SGHVS, CDR2 FQNEAQ, per germline. The CDR3 loop spans 14 amino acids. The CDR3 DNA reads as TGTGCCAGCAGCCGCGGGACGGACCCCCGCGAGCAGTACTTC. This translates into CASSRGTDPREQYF.

The genes are TRBV28 and TRBJ2-1; 9 bases fit TRBD2. The CDR3 spans 16 residues. In germline, CDR1 is MDHEN, CDR2 SYDVKM. V lost 2 bases and J lost 1; bases outside the gene matches: 3. The CDR3 bases are TGTGCCAGCAGTTTAAGGCTAGCGGGATCCTACAATGAGCAGTTCTTC. Amino acids: CASSLRLAGSYNEQFF.

The chain couples TRBV13 to TRBJ1-2; D is unresolved. The germline gives CDR1 PRHDT, CDR2 FYEKMQ (reference sequence). There are 13 residues in the CDR3. Trimming pared 4 bases from V and 4 bases from J, leaving 10 bases between. The CDR3 loop reads CASSSPTGYGYTF. The CDR3 region has the DNA TGTGCCAGCAGCTCCCCCACGGGCTATGGCTACACCTTC.

This clonotype was found a few times. J is TRBJ2-5 and V is TRBV29-1; a possible D gene is TRBD2 (5 bases). V was cut by 8 bases and J by 6 bases, with 19 bases left in between. CDR1 and CDR2 from the germline V gene are SQVTM and ANQGSEA. The CDR3 is made up of 13 amino acids. CDR3 nucleotides: TGCAGCTCCCACCGGGGTTCCCTGAAGACCCAGTACTTC. Translating gives CSSHRGSLKTQYF.

This clonotype was observed a handful of times. The chain employs TRBV28 and TRBJ2-7; TRBD1 agrees at 9 bases. CDR3 length equals 15 residues. The trim removed 8 bases at V and 5 bases at J, leaving 13 bases unmatched. CDR1 MDHEN and CDR2 SYDVKM come from the germline V gene. The DNA of the CDR3 is TGTGCCAGCGGCGTACCGGGACAGGGCGGTCACGAGCAGTACTTC. It specifies CASGVPGQGGHEQYF.

In its sample, this clonotype was seen many times. The gene calls are TRBV5-5 and TRBJ1-4; 8 bases are a match to TRBD1. Trimming took 4 bases from V and 5 from J; bases not matched to a gene: 10. The CDR3 runs 16 residues. Germline values: CDR1 SGHKS, CDR2 YYEKEE (reference sequence). CDR3 protein: CASSEDDWTGNEKLFF. The CDR3 DNA reads TGTGCCAGCAGCGAAGACGACTGGACAGGGAATGAAAAACTGTTTTTT. The whole variable domain, remainder taken from reference TRBV5-5 and TRBJ1-4, is DAGVTQSPTHLIKTRGQQVTLRCSPISGHKSVSWYQQVLGQGPQFIFQYYEKEERGRGNFPDRFSARQFPNYSSELNVNALLLGDSALYLCASSEDDWTGNEKLFFGSGTQLSVL.

On this clonotype: A much larger clonotype is one base distant, so this may be a read error. Here the CDR3 reads CASSQNGGEPQHF. The CDR3 DNA sequence: TGCGCCAGCAGCCAAAACGGGGGTGAGCCCCAGCATTTT. This chain links TRBV4-1 with TRBJ1-5; possibly TRBD1 for D (5 bases). This CDR3 is 13 amino acids long. Trimming cost V 2 bases and J 8 bases, with 10 bases left between them. CDR1 is MGHRA and CDR2 is YSYEKL in the germline V gene.

This clonotype was recorded many times. This chain joins TRBV7-9 and TRBJ2-3; D not certain. The V end lost 5 bases, the J end lost 8 bases, and 11 bases lay between the germline ends. This CDR3 region has 12 residues. The germline V gene encodes CDR1 SEHNR and CDR2 FQNEAQ (reference sequence). The CDR3, as DNA: TGTGCCAGCAGCGCCGGGCGGATTACGCAGTATTTT. Translated: CASSAGRITQYF.

This clonotype was seen repeatedly, ten times or more. This chain connects TRBV7-2 to TRBJ2-1; D tentatively fits TRBD1 or TRBD2 (5 bases each). This CDR3 is built from 14 residues. Trimming shortened V by 3 bases and J by 5 bases, and 11 bases separated the two germline ends. The germline CDR1 and CDR2 sequences are SGHTA and FQGNSA. The DNA of the CDR3 is TGTGCCAGCAGCTTCGGGACCCTTAACAATGAGCAGTTCTTC. This sequence encodes CASSFGTLNNEQFF. Using reference TRBV7-2 and TRBJ2-1 for the parts outside the CDR3, the full variable domain is GAGVSQSPSNKVTEKGKDVELRCDPISGHTALYWYRQSLGQGLEFLIYFQGNSAPDKSGLPSDRFSAERTGGSVSTLTIQRTQQEDSAVYLCASSFGTLNNEQFFGPGTRLTVL.

This clonotype was seen a handful of times. This rearrangement joins TRBV20-1 to TRBJ2-7; maybe TRBD2 (5 bases). Between the trimmed V and J ends, which lost 2 bases and 4 bases, there was a span of 12 bases. The germline CDR1 and CDR2 sequences are DFQATT and SNEGSKA (reference sequence). The CDR3 runs 13 residues. The CDR3 spells CSARKSSWYEQYF. The CDR3 bases are TGCAGTGCTAGAAAGTCTAGCTGGTACGAGCAGTACTTC.

This clonotype came up a few times. This rearrangement joins TRBV25-1 to TRBJ2-7, with 8 bases lining up with TRBD2. The CDR3 sequence is 12 residues long. Germline CDR1 is MGHDK and CDR2 is SYGVNS. The J segment lost 7 bases and the V segment lost 4 bases, leaving 3 bases of the junction unmatched. The CDR3 DNA reads as TGTGCCAGCAGTGTTGCGGGGGGTGAGCAGTACTTC. Translating gives CASSVAGGEQYF.

In this sample, this clonotype turned up many times. The chain carries TRBV7-3 and TRBJ2-6, with no clear D. Trimming shortened V by 5 bases and J by 0 bases, and 5 bases separated the two germline ends. Germline CDR1 reads SGHTA; CDR2 reads FQGTGA. CDR3 length: 14 amino acids. In DNA form, the CDR3 reads TGTGCCAGCAGCCCAGACTCTGGGGCCAACGTCCTGACTTTC. This gives the protein CASSPDSGANVLTF.

This clonotype was observed many times. The gene calls are TRBV7-2 and TRBJ1-2; unclear D gene. The CDR3 extends over 13 amino acids. From germline, CDR1 is SGHTA and CDR2 FQGNSA. Trimming removed 2 bases from V and 0 bases from J, with 4 bases in between. DNA of the CDR3: TGTGCCAGCAGCTTACCCCCTAACTATGGCTACACCTTC. It is translated as CASSLPPNYGYTF.

This clonotype has just a few counts. The chain uses TRBV28 and TRBJ1-2; TRBD1 agrees at 8 bases. CDR1 is MDHEN, CDR2 SYDVKM, per germline. The CDR3 has 15 amino acids. Unmatched junction bases numbered 14, after V lost 6 bases and J lost 8 bases. CDR3 nucleotides: TGTGCCAGCAGATCCCAGGGGGCACCGTCGAGGGGCTACACCTTC. Its protein product is CASRSQGAPSRGYTF.

This clonotype appeared a few times. V is TRBV5-5 and J is TRBJ2-7; 10 bases match TRBD2. V was pared by 4 bases and J by 11 bases, with 6 bases of the junction left unmatched. Germline CDR1 and CDR2: SGHKS and YYEKEE (reference sequence). The CDR3 covers 12 residues. CDR3: CASSPGLAAEYF. The CDR3 DNA reads TGTGCCAGCAGCCCTGGACTAGCGGCGGAGTACTTC. Combining the CDR3 with reference TRBV5-5 and TRBJ2-7 gives the whole variable domain DAGVTQSPTHLIKTRGQQVTLRCSPISGHKSVSWYQQVLGQGPQFIFQYYEKEERGRGNFPDRFSARQFPNYSSELNVNALLLGDSALYLCASSPGLAAEYFGPGTRLTVT.

The V gene is TRBV5-1, the J gene TRBJ2-1; 13 nucleotides align to TRBD2. Germline V CDR1 and CDR2: SGHRS, YFSETQ. J gave up 4 bases and V 3 bases, and 10 bases lay outside the gene matches. This CDR3 is built from 18 residues. CDR3 nucleotide sequence: TGCGCCAGCAGCTCCCGGGGACCGGGACTAGCGGGGTACAATGAGCAGTTCTTC. This gives the protein CASSSRGPGLAGYNEQFF.

This clonotype was recorded a few times. V and J are TRBV30 and TRBJ1-1; no clear D. The V and J ends lost 4 bases and 3 bases respectively, with 6 bases between them. Germline CDR1 reads GTSNPN; CDR2 reads SVGIG (reference sequence). The length of the CDR3 is 11 residues. CDR3 sequence: CAWTQDTEAFF. CDR3 coding DNA: TGTGCCTGGACGCAGGACACTGAAGCTTTCTTT.

At least ten counts were recorded for this clonotype. The chain combines TRBV7-9 with TRBJ1-3, with D unclear. The CDR3 totals 14 residues. Germline V gives CDR1 SEHNR, CDR2 FQNEAQ (reference sequence). V shed 3 bases and J shed 8 bases, with 14 bases lying between them. The chain's CDR3 is CASSFTTGPDTIYF. DNA of the CDR3: TGTGCCAGCAGCTTCACAACCGGACCGGACACCATATATTTT. Supplemented by reference TRBV7-9 and TRBJ1-3, the full variable domain reads DTGVSQNPRHKITKRGQNVTFRCDPISEHNRLYWYRQTLGQGPEFLTYFQNEAQLEKSRLLSDRFSAERPKGSFSTLEIQRTEQGDSAMYLCASSFTTGPDTIYFGEGSWLTVV.

The rearrangement uses TRBV20-1 and TRBJ1-1, with D perhaps matching TRBD1 (6 bases). There are 13 residues in the CDR3. CDR1 DFQATT and CDR2 SNEGSKA come from the germline V gene (reference sequence). V shed 6 bases and J shed 7 bases, with 18 bases lying between them. CDR3 in DNA: TGCAGTGCCACAGGGTTAGGGGCTCGTGAAGCTTTCTTT. Translated, it gives CSATGLGAREAFF.

This clonotype was seen ten or more times. The CDR3 DNA is TGTGCCAGCAGCTTAGGGGACAGGGCCCAAGAGACCCAGTACTTC. It encodes CASSLGDRAQETQYF. V usage is TRBV7-3 and J usage is TRBJ2-5, with 9 bases aligning to TRBD1. V lost 2 bases to trimming and J lost 1 base; unmatched junction nucleotides: 2. CDR1 and CDR2 (germline): SGHTA, FQGTGA. The CDR3 is 15 amino acids.

This clonotype was detected a few times. The V gene is TRBV7-2, the J gene TRBJ1-2, with a tentative D call TRBD1 (6 bases). CDR1 and CDR2 from the germline V gene are SGHTA and FQGNSA. Trimming took off 1 base at V and 4 bases at J, with 13 bases between the two ends. The CDR3 contains 15 residues. DNA of the CDR3: TGTGCCAGCAGCTTAGACGGGGGCTCTGGCTATGGCTACACCTTC. This gives the protein CASSLDGGSGYGYTF.

This rearrangement joins TRBV9 to TRBJ1-1; no definite D call. There are 15 residues in the CDR3. Deletions cut 0 bases from V and 0 bases from J, with 9 bases between. Per germline, CDR1 SGDLS and CDR2 YYNGEE. The CDR3 DNA is TGTGCCAGCAGCGTAGACGAGGGCCTGAACACTGAAGCTTTCTTT. Encoded protein: CASSVDEGLNTEAFF.

This clonotype was counted only a few times. The J gene is TRBJ2-2, the V gene TRBV6-6; the D is unclear. Germline V gene sequence: CDR1 MNHNY, CDR2 SVGAGI (reference sequence). Between the trimmed V and J ends, which lost 4 bases and 1 base, there was a span of 10 bases. This CDR3 is 15 amino acids long. The CDR3, as DNA: TGTGCCAGCAGTTTCCCGACTGAGAACACCGGGGAGCTGTTTTTT. It translates to CASSFPTENTGELFF.

Concerning this clonotype itself: This sequence may be a read error, since a much larger clone differs from it by one base. The chain combines TRBV27 with TRBJ1-1; D is perhaps TRBD1 (5 bases). CDR1 MNHEY and CDR2 SMNVEV come from the germline V gene (reference sequence). With 11 bases removed from V and 0 bases from J, the gap between germline ends came to 13 bases. This CDR3 is 13 amino acids long. CDR3 nucleotides: TGTGCCGCCCGGGGCGGGGTGAACACTGAAGCTTTCTTT. Translation: CAARGGVNTEAFF.